This TCR beta chain was retrieved from a study of blood T cell repertoires in COVID-19. In the study overall: Samples of COVID-19 (acute and convalescent) were obtained from the United States, Italy and Spain.

How the authors handled the data: By means of reference gene primer amplification, nucleated cell counts were estimated. Libraries were prepared by immunoSEQ multiplex PCR; TCRdb keeps only in-frame clonotypes and omits some of them. V, J and clone size are taken as reported in that table, and D and trimming were inferred from the DNA itself. The repertoire includes roughly 330,000 clones, just over 85% of them detected once, and roughly 10% sits in the top ten. This clone was observed a handful of times. The germline gives CDR1 SGHVS, CDR2 FQNEAQ. With V trimmed by 5 bases and J by 1 base, 4 bases remained unmatched. The CDR3 is 16 amino acids. Recruits, aged 18 to 89 years, lived in 24 US areas.

Material for sequencing was PBMCs or T cells enriched from blood (not recorded which). The V gene is TRBV7-8, the J gene TRBJ2-2; 10 nucleotides line up with TRBD2. The source of this sequence is a woman under 30 who had recovered from COVID-19. CDR3 amino acids: CASSPRTSGNTGELFF. In nucleotides, the CDR3 is TGTGCCAGCAGCCCGCGGACTAGCGGGAACACCGGGGAGCTGTTTTTT.